The 8 T cell receptor beta chains given below trace back to one sample, sequenced in a study of blood T cell repertoires in COVID-19. The repertoire was sequenced with immunoSEQ multiplex PCR; TCRdb's copy has only in-frame clones and lacks some. The sample shows about 42,000 clones, about 76% of them seen only once. Sample: peripheral blood. These receptors all stem from a man aged 65 to 79 with active or convalescent COVID-19.

CDR3 protein: CASSLEGAFGTFF. As DNA, the CDR3 is TGTGCCAGCAGCTTAGAGGGGGCATTCGGTACTTTCTTT. The V gene is TRBV7-9, the J gene TRBJ1-1; 7 bases map to TRBD1. The CDR3 has 13 amino acids. Per the germline V gene, CDR1 is SEHNR and CDR2 is FQNEAQ (reference sequence). V trimming: 1 base; J trimming: 12 bases; junction bases outside the gene matches: 8.

Only a few counts were recorded for this clone. The rearrangement joins TRBV6-5 to TRBJ2-7, with 8 positions matching TRBD2. Trimming at V came to 6 bases and at J to 2 bases, leaving 3 bases not matched to a gene. Germline loops: CDR1 MNHEY, CDR2 SVGAGI. The CDR3 has 13 residues. Here the CDR3 reads CASRLAGPYEQYF. DNA of the CDR3: TGTGCCAGCAGGTTAGCGGGGCCCTACGAGCAGTACTTC.

This clone was observed once. V usage is TRBV9 and J usage is TRBJ2-1, with 8 bases that match TRBD2. Germline lookup yields CDR1 SGDLS and CDR2 YYNGEE. J lost 9 bases, V lost 4 bases, and 9 bases had no gene match. The CDR3 consists of 14 residues. The CDR3 DNA is TGTGCCAGCAGCAGGCGGGGGGCAGGTCGTGAGCAGTTCTTC. Its translation: CASSRRGAGREQFF.

The chain combines TRBV28 with TRBJ2-7, with D maybe TRBD2 (7 bases). Germline loops: CDR1 MDHEN, CDR2 SYDVKM. The CDR3 totals 14 residues. V lost 1 base, J lost 7 bases, and 14 bases lay in between. The CDR3 sequence is CASSLFRGAGEQYF. The CDR3 DNA reads as TGTGCCAGCAGTTTATTTCGGGGGGCTGGGGAGCAGTACTTC.

Many counts were recorded for this clone. This rearrangement joins TRBV9 to TRBJ2-7; D uncertain. Trimming cost V 4 bases and J 1 base, with 9 bases left between them. Germline CDR1 SGDLS, CDR2 YYNGEE. The CDR3 sequence is 13 residues long. CDR3 residues: CASSSGLSYEQYF. The CDR3, as DNA: TGTGCCAGCAGCTCTGGGCTTTCCTACGAGCAGTACTTC.

This clone was recorded a few times. V usage is TRBV7-9 and J usage is TRBJ1-4; 9 nucleotides align to TRBD1. Germline V gene sequence: CDR1 SEHNR, CDR2 FQNEAQ (reference sequence). The CDR3 covers 15 residues. V lost 2 bases to trimming and J lost 8 bases; unmatched junction nucleotides: 6. Written as DNA, the CDR3 is TGTGCCAGCAGCTTATGGGGACAGGGAAACGAAAAACTGTTTTTT. Its translation is CASSLWGQGNEKLFF. Looking up the rest from reference TRBV7-9 and TRBJ1-4 gives the full variable domain: DTGVSQNPRHKITKRGQNVTFRCDPISEHNRLYWYRQTLGQGPEFLTYFQNEAQLEKSRLLSDRFSAERPKGSFSTLEIQRTEQGDSAMYLCASSLWGQGNEKLFFGSGTQLSVL.

This clone was counted once. The chain uses TRBV10-1 and TRBJ2-7, with 11 bases aligning to TRBD2. J was trimmed by 3 bases and V by 0 bases; bases with no gene match: 7. Looked up from germline, CDR1 is WNHNN and CDR2 is SYGVQD (reference sequence). This CDR3 is built from 17 residues. The CDR3 bases are TGCGCCAGCAGTGAGTCCGGGCTAGCGGGGGGAAACTACGAGCAGTACTTC. It is translated as CASSESGLAGGNYEQYF.

The rearrangement joins TRBV4-1 to TRBJ1-4; D unresolved. The CDR3 consists of 16 residues. From germline, CDR1 is MGHRA and CDR2 YSYEKL. V was trimmed by 0 bases and J by 1 base, leaving 9 bases between them. In DNA form, the CDR3 reads TGCGCCAGCAGCCAAGATGGAGGTGGAACTAATGAAAAACTGTTTTTT. It translates to CASSQDGGGTNEKLFF.